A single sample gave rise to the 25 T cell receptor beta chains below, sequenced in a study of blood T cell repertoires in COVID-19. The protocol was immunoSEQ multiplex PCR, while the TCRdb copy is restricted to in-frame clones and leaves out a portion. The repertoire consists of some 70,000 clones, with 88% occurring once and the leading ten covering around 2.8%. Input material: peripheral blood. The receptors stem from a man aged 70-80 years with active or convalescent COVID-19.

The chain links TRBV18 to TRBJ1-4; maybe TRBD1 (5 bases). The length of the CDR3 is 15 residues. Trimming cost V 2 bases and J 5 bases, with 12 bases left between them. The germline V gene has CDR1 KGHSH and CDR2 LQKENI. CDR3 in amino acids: CASSPEGHSNEKLFF. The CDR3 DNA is TGTGCCAGCTCACCAGAAGGACATTCAAATGAAAAACTGTTTTTT. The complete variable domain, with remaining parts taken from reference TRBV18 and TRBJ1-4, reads NAGVMQNPRHLVRRRGQEARLRCSPMKGHSHVYWYRQLPEEGLKFMVYLQKENIIDESGMPKERFSAEFPKEGPSILRIQQVVRGDSAAYFCASSPEGHSNEKLFFGSGTQLSVL.

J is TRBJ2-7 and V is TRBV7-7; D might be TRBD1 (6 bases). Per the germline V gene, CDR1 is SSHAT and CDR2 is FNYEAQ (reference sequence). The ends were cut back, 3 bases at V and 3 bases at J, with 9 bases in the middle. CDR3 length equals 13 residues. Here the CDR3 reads CASSLDSGYEQYF. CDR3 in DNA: TGTGCCAGCAGCTTGGACAGTGGCTACGAGCAGTACTTC.

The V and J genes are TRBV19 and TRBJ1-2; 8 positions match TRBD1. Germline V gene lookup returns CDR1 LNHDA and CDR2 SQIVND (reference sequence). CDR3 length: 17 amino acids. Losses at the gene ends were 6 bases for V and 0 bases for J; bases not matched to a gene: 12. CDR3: CASSRGDRSSSNYGYTF. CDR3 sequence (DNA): TGTGCCAGTAGCCGGGGGGACAGGTCGTCTTCTAACTATGGCTACACCTTC.

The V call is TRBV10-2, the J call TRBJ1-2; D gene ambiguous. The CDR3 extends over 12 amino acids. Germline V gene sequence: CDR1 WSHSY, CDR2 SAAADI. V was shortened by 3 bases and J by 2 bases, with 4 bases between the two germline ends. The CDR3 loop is CASSELNYGYTF. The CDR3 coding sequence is TGCGCCAGCAGTGAACTGAACTATGGCTACACCTTC.

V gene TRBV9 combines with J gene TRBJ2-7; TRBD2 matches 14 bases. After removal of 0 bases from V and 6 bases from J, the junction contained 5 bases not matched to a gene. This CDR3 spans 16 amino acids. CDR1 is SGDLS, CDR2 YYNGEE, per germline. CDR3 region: CASSVDAGLAGVEQYF. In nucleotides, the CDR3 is TGTGCCAGCAGCGTAGATGCGGGACTAGCGGGGGTCGAGCAGTACTTC.

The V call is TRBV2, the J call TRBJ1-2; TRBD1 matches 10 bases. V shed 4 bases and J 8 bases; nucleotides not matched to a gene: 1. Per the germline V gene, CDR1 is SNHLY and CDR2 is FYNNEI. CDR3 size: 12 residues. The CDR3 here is CASSGDRGGYTF. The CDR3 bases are TGTGCCAGCAGTGGGGACAGGGGAGGCTACACCTTC.

CDR3: CASPRGCSQYF. CDR3 in DNA: TGTGCCAGCCCCAGGGGCTGTAGCCAGTACTTC. The chain recombines TRBV21-1 with TRBJ2-7; the table's D call, TRBD1, was not checked against the DNA. TRBV21-1 represents a pseudogene. The CDR3 totals 11 residues.

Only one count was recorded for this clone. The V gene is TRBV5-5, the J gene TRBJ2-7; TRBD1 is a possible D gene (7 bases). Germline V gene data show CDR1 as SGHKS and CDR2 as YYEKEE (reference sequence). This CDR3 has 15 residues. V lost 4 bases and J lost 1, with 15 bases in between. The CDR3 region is CASSLGGQVSYEQYF. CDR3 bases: TGTGCCAGCAGCCTGGGAGGACAGGTTTCCTACGAGCAGTACTTC.

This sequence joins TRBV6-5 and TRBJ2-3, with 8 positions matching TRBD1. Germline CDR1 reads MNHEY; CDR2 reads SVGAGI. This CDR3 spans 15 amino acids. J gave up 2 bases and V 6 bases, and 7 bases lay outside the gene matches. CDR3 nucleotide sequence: TGTGCCAGCAGCGGGCGGGACAGGTACACAGATACGCAGTATTTT. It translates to CASSGRDRYTDTQYF.

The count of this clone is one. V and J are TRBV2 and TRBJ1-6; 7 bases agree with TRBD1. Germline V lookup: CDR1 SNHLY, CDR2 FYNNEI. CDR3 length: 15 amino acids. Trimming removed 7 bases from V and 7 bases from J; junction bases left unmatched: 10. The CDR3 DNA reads TGTGCCAGCACGCCCGGACAGGAGGAAAATTCACCCCTCCACTTT. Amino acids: CASTPGQEENSPLHF.

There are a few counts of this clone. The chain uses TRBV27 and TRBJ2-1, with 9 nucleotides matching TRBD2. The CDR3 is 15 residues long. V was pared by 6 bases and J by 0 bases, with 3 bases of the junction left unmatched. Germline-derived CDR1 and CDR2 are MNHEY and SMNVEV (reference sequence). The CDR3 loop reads CASSTSGLSYNEQFF. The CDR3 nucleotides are TGTGCCAGCAGCACTAGCGGGCTCTCCTACAATGAGCAGTTCTTC.

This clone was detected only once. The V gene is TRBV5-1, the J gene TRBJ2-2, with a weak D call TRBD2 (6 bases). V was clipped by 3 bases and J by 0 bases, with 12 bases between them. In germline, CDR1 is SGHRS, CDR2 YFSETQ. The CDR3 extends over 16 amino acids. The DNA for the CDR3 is TGCGCCAGCAGCTGGACGGGGGTGACGAACACCGGGGAGCTGTTTTTT. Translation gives CASSWTGVTNTGELFF.

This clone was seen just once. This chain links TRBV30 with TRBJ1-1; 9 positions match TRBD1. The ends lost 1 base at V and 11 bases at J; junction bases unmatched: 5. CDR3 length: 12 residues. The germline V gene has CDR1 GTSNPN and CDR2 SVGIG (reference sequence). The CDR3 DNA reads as TGTGCCTGGAGTGCCCGGGACAGGGTGGCTTTCTTT. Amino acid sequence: CAWSARDRVAFF.

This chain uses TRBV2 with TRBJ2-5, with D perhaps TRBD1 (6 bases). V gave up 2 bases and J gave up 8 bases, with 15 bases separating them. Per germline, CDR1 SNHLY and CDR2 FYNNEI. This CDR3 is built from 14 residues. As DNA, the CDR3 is TGTGCCAGCAGTGAAACAATGGCAGGGGCAACCCAGTACTTC. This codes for CASSETMAGATQYF.

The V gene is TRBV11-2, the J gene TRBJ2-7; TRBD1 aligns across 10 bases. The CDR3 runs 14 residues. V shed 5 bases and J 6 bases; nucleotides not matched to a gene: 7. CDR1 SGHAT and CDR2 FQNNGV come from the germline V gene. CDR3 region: CASSPRDRGSEQYF. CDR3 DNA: TGTGCCAGCAGCCCTCGGGACAGGGGTTCCGAGCAGTACTTC.

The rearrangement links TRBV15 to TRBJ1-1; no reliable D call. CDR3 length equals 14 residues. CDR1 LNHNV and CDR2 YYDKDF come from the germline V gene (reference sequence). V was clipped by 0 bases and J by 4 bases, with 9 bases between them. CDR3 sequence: CATSRDKSGTEAFF. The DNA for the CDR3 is TGTGCCACCAGCAGAGATAAATCGGGCACTGAAGCTTTCTTT.

The CDR3 protein is CASSRTSVDEQFF. DNA of the CDR3: TGTGCCAGCAGCCGAACTAGCGTGGATGAGCAGTTCTTC. This chain joins TRBV6-6 and TRBJ2-1; 7 bases match TRBD2. CDR3 length equals 13 residues. Per germline, CDR1 MNHNY and CDR2 SVGAGI (reference sequence). V trimming: 6 bases; J trimming: 8 bases; junction bases outside the gene matches: 7.

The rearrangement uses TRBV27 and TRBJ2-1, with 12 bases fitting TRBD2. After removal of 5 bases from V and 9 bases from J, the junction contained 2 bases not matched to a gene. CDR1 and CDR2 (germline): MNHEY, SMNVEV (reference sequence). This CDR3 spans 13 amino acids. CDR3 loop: CASSQLAGGEQFF. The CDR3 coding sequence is TGTGCCAGCAGTCAACTAGCGGGAGGTGAGCAGTTCTTC.

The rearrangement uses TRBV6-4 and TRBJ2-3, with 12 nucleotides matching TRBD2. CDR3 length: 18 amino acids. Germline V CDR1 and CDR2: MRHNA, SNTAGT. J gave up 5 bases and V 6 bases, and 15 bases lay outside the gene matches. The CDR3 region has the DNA TGTGCCAGCAGCGTCCTAGCGGGAGGGCTGTCAGGTGGAGATACGCAGTATTTT. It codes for CASSVLAGGLSGGDTQYF.

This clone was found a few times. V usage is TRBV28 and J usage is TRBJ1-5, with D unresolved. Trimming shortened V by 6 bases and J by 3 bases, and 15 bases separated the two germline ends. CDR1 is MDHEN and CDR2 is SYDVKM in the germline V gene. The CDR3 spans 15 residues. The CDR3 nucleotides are TGTGCCAGCAGCAACACAGAAAACCTCAATCAGCCCCAGCATTTT. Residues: CASSNTENLNQPQHF.

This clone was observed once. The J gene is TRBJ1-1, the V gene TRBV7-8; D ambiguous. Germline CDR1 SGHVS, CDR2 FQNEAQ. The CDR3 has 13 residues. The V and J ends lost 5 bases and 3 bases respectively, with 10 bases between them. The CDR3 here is CASSARRDTEAFF. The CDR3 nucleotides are TGTGCCAGCAGCGCTAGGAGGGACACTGAAGCTTTCTTT.

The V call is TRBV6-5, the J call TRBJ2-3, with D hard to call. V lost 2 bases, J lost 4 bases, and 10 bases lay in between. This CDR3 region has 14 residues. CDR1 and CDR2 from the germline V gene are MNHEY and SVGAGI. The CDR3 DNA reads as TGTGCCAGCAGTTACGACTTGAACTCAGATACGCAGTATTTT. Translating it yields CASSYDLNSDTQYF.

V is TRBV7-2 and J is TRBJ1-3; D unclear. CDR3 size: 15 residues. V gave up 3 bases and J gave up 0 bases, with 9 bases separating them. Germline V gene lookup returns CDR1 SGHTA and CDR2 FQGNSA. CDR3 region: CASSLGANSGNTIYF. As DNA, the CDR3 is TGTGCCAGCAGCTTGGGCGCCAACTCTGGAAACACCATATATTTT.

The DNA of the CDR3 is TGCAGCGGCAAGACAGGCGGCTACGAGCAGTACTTC. Its protein product is CSGKTGGYEQYF. This rearrangement joins TRBV29-1 to TRBJ2-7, with D tentatively TRBD1 (6 bases). Germline values: CDR1 SQVTM, CDR2 ANQGSEA. The V gene lost 7 bases and the J gene lost 3 bases, with 13 bases spanning the gap. The length of the CDR3 is 12 residues.

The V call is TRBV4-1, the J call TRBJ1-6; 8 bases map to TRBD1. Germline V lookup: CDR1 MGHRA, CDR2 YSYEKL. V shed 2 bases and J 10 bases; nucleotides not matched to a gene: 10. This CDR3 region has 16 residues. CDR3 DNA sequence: TGCGCCAGCAGCCAACCTCCGGGACAGGCTAAGTCACCCCTCCACTTT. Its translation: CASSQPPGQAKSPLHF.